This T cell receptor (beta chain) was sequenced for a study of technical replicates of blood from a few donors. V lost 6 bases, J lost 4 bases, and 7 bases stayed unmatched. The V gene's germline CDR1 is SNHLY and CDR2 FYNNEI. CDR3 length: 15 residues. TCRdb's table, derived via immunoSEQ multiplex PCR, lists solely in-frame clones and lacks some. The table includes 74,000 or so clones, around 90% detected once. Sequencing was done on a sample of T cells isolated from PBMCs. The sequence derives from a human donor in good health. The V call is TRBV2, the J call TRBJ2-3; 10 nucleotides align to TRBD1. The CDR3 region has the DNA TGTGCCAGCAGCGGACAGGGGGGTGTCTCAGATACGCAGTATTTT. It specifies CASSGQGGVSDTQYF.